This passage covers 9 T cell receptor beta chains from one sample sequenced in a study of blood T cell repertoires in COVID-19. Clones were read by immunoSEQ multiplex PCR, and TCRdb kept only the in-frame ones, dropping some. The sample includes 140,000 to 150,000 clones, 85% of them seen just once. The sequenced material came from peripheral blood. These receptors were taken from a human donor with acute or convalescent COVID-19. The donor label of this sample is uncertain.

The count of this clone is one. This sequence joins TRBV9 and TRBJ2-3; 7 positions agree with TRBD2. Looked up from germline, CDR1 is SGDLS and CDR2 is YYNGEE. This CDR3 contains 17 residues. V was pared by 1 base and J by 0 bases, with 8 bases of the junction left unmatched. The CDR3 DNA sequence: TGTGCCAGCAGCGTAATGGGGGGGACCCCGAGCACAGATACGCAGTATTTT. Its protein product is CASSVMGGTPSTDTQYF.

The chain recombines TRBV2 with TRBJ2-5, with D possibly matching TRBD1 (6 bases). Between the trimmed V and J ends, which lost 6 bases and 2 bases, there was a span of 10 bases. CDR3 size: 13 residues. Germline-derived CDR1 and CDR2 are SNHLY and FYNNEI. CDR3 DNA sequence: TGTGCCAGCAGGAGGACAGAACAAGAGACCCAGTACTTC. Translating gives CASRRTEQETQYF. The whole variable domain, remainder taken from reference TRBV2 and TRBJ2-5, is EPEVTQTPSHQVTQMGQEVILRCVPISNHLYFYWYRQILGQKVEFLVSFYNNEISEKSEIFDDQFSVERPDGSNFTLKIRSTKLEDSAMYFCASRRTEQETQYFGPGTRLLVL.

The chain combines TRBV7-9 with TRBJ2-5, with D possibly TRBD1 on 6 matching bases. In germline, CDR1 is SEHNR, CDR2 FQNEAQ (reference sequence). The V gene lost 4 bases and the J gene lost 5 bases, with 14 bases spanning the gap. The CDR3 length is 14 residues. In DNA, the CDR3 is TGTGCCAGCAGCTACACTCAGGGGAGTGAGACCCAGTACTTC. Translating gives CASSYTQGSETQYF.

V gene TRBV27 combines with J gene TRBJ1-1; 8 bases are shared with TRBD1. CDR1 and CDR2 (germline): MNHEY, SMNVEV (reference sequence). After removal of 3 bases from V and 3 bases from J, the junction contained 3 bases not matched to a gene. The CDR3 extends over 14 amino acids. Written as DNA, the CDR3 is TGTGCCAGCAGTTTGACAGGGGCGCACACTGAAGCTTTCTTT. Protein product: CASSLTGAHTEAFF.

This chain connects TRBV19 to TRBJ1-5, with D maybe TRBD1 (5 bases). The CDR3 totals 13 residues. Germline loops: CDR1 LNHDA, CDR2 SQIVND (reference sequence). V lost 9 bases to trimming and J lost 4 bases, with 13 bases between them. The chain's CDR3 is CASWGGGNQPQHF. DNA of the CDR3: TGTGCCAGCTGGGGGGGTGGGAATCAGCCCCAGCATTTT.

The chain carries TRBV5-4 and TRBJ2-7, with TRBD2 identical over 10 bases. The trim removed 5 bases at V and 0 bases at J, leaving 5 bases unmatched. The CDR3 runs to 15 residues. From germline, CDR1 is SGHNT and CDR2 YYREEE (reference sequence). CDR3: CASSRAGGSSYEQYF. In DNA, the CDR3 is TGTGCCAGCAGTCGAGCGGGGGGGAGCTCCTACGAGCAGTACTTC.

The chain employs TRBV11-2 and TRBJ2-7; a possible D gene is TRBD2 (6 bases). This CDR3 region has 17 residues. Germline CDR1 is SGHAT and CDR2 is FQNNGV. V lost 2 bases to trimming and J lost 3 bases, with 20 bases between them. In DNA form, the CDR3 reads TGTGCCAGCAGCTTAATAAGTAGTGGGACTTTCAACTACGAGCAGTACTTC. Translation gives CASSLISSGTFNYEQYF.

This clone appeared a single time. The chain recombines TRBV5-1 with TRBJ2-5; the D gene is possibly TRBD2 (5 bases). The CDR3 loop spans 14 amino acids. CDR1 is SGHRS and CDR2 is YFSETQ in the germline V gene. Trimming removed 1 base at V and 0 bases at J, with 7 bases between. DNA of the CDR3: TGCGCCAGCAGCTTGACGGGGTACCAAGAGACCCAGTACTTC. This translates into CASSLTGYQETQYF.

The V and J genes are TRBV9 and TRBJ1-1; D may be TRBD1 (5 bases). The CDR3 sequence is 19 residues long. Trimming removed 0 bases at V and 2 bases at J, with 23 bases between. CDR1 is SGDLS, CDR2 YYNGEE, per germline. CDR3 protein: CASSVGLMGGRAENTEAFF. CDR3 coding DNA: TGTGCCAGCAGCGTAGGTTTGATGGGCGGCAGGGCGGAAAACACTGAAGCTTTCTTT.